This is a list of T cell receptor beta chains from one sample in a study of metastatic and nonmetastatic thyroid tumors. From the PCR reads, TCRdb re-called clones with MiXCR. The sample records about 20,000 clones, 25% to 30% being singletons. What was sequenced was tumor tissue. The receptors originated from a female donor with papillary thyroid cancer or a benign thyroid nodule (not recorded which). Some clones in this sample may be carry-over from other donors' samples. CDR3s include the opening cysteine and the closing phenylalanine or tryptophan. A D gene is named only where the DNA matches it firmly. Some rows have no size entry. The others give once, few or many, or a class for an expanded clone.

cdr3_aa	cdr3_nt	cdr3_length	v_call	d_call	clone_size	j_call
CASSEDITRGDTQYF	TGTGCCAGCAGCGAGGACATAACTAGAGGGGATACGCAGTATTTT	15	TRBV9	.	many	TRBJ2-3
CASSPKWEGEPLHF	TGTGCCAGCAGCCCGAAATGGGAGGGAGAACCCCTCCACTTT	14	TRBV3-1	.	.	TRBJ1-6
CASSEQVGGGCEKMFF	TGCGCCAGCAGTGAACAGGTAGGGGGGGGATGTGAAAAAATGTTTTTT	16	TRBV10-1	.	.	TRBJ1-4
CSARYRQGAYGYTF	TGCAGTGCTAGATACAGACAGGGGGCCTATGGCTACACCTTC	14	TRBV20-1	TRBD1	.	TRBJ1-2
CASSQGAFQPQHF	TGTGCCAGCTCACAGGGGGCGTTTCAGCCCCAGCATTTT	13	TRBV18	TRBD1	.	TRBJ1-5
CASSPGQRGTEAFF	TGTGCCAGCTCACCCGGACAGAGGGGCACTGAAGCTTTCTTT	14	TRBV18	.	few	TRBJ1-1
CASSYSGTGSDTQYF	TGTGCCAGCAGTTACTCCGGGACAGGGTCAGATACGCAGTATTTT	15	TRBV6-4	TRBD1	once	TRBJ2-3
CASRGTGNQPQHF	TGTGCCAGCAGAGGGACAGGCAATCAGCCCCAGCATTTT	13	TRBV6-1	TRBD1	medium-sized	TRBJ1-5
CASSSKRMNTEVFF	TGTGCCAGCAGCTCTAAAAGGATGAACACTGAAGTTTTCTTT	14	TRBV13	.	.	TRBJ1-1
CASSLGVAGAKETQYF	TGTGCCAGCAGCTTAGGAGTAGCGGGCGCCAAAGAGACCCAGTACTTC	16	TRBV7-2	TRBD2	many	TRBJ2-5
CASSLLSGAPNTEAFF	TGTGCCAGCAGCCTCCTCAGCGGGGCCCCGAACACTGAAGCTTTCTTT	16	TRBV6-1	.	many	TRBJ1-1
CASISTGGPYNEQFF	TGTGCCAGCATTTCGACAGGGGGGCCCTACAATGAGCAGTTCTTC	15	TRBV6-1	TRBD1	few	TRBJ2-1
CASSPDPRYQPQHF	TGTGCCAGCAGCCCCGACCCAAGATATCAGCCCCAGCATTTT	14	TRBV2	.	many	TRBJ1-5
CASSSGTGGTGELFF	TGTGCCAGCAGTTCCGGGACAGGGGGCACCGGGGAGCTGTTTTTT	15	TRBV28	TRBD1	.	TRBJ2-2
CASSRTGRPEAFF	TGTGCCAGCAGCCGCACAGGGAGGCCTGAAGCTTTCTTT	13	TRBV6-4	.	once	TRBJ1-1
CATRTDSSGANVLTF	TGTGCCACCCGGACAGACAGCTCTGGGGCCAACGTCCTGACTTTC	15	TRBV6-1	.	medium-sized	TRBJ2-6
CAWTLAGGTDTQYF	TGTGCCTGGACGCTAGCGGGGGGCACAGATACGCAGTATTTT	14	TRBV30	TRBD2	.	TRBJ2-3
CASSQEGTSRGSGSGEKLFF	TGCGCCAGCAGCCAAGAGGGGACCTCTAGAGGGTCGGGTTCCGGTGAAAAACTGTTTTTT	20	TRBV4-3	.	.	TRBJ1-4